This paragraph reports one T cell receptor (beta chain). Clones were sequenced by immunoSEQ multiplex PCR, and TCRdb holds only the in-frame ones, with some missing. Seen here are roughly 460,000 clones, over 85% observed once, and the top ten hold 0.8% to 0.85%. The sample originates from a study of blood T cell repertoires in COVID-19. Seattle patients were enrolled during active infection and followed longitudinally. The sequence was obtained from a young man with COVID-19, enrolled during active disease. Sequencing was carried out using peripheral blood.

In DNA, the CDR3 is TGTGCCAGCAGCTTAGAGGTTTGGGAGGGGAAAACTGAAGCTTTCTTT. Translating gives CASSLEVWEGKTEAFF. This rearrangement joins TRBV11-3 to TRBJ1-1; TRBD1 might be the D (5 bases). CDR3 length: 16 residues. The germline V gene encodes CDR1 SGHNT and CDR2 YENEEA. The V end was cut by 0 bases, the J end by 5 bases, with 16 bases between.